This TCR beta chain comes out of a study of early T cells in non-severe SARS-CoV-2 infection. Study-level findings and limits: Clonotype matching in VDJdb favored anti-spike CD8 responses and did not capture private and CD4 specificities.

TCRdb ran MiXCR on the 5' RACE reads and lists one entry per CDR3 protein. The sample lists more than 55,000 distinct CDR3 sequences, about 8.9% occurring once. The length of the CDR3 is 11 residues. The germline V gene has CDR1 MDHEN and CDR2 SYDVKM. Trimming cost V 3 bases and J 5 bases, with 4 bases left between them. This clonotype was observed a few times. What it binds is not known. The receptor's source is an adult who was a healthcare worker with PCR-confirmed SARS-CoV-2 infection or an uninfected control (not recorded which). The chain joins TRBV28 to TRBJ2-5; no clear D. The specimen sequenced was whole blood. Written as DNA, the CDR3 is TGTGCCAGCAGTTTCTGGGAGACCCAGTACTTC. It specifies CASSFWETQYF.